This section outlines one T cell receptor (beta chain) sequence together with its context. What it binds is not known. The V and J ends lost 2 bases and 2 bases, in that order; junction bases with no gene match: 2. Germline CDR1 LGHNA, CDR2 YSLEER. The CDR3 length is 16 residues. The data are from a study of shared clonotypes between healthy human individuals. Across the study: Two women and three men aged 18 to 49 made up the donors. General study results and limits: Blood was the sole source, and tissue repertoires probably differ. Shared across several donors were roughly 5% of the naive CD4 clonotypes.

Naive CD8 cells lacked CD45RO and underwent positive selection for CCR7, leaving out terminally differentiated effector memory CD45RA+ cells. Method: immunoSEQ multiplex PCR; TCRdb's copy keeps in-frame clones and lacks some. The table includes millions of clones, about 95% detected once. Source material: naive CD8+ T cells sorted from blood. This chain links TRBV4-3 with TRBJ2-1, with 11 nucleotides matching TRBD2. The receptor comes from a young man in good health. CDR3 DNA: TGCGCCAGCAGCCAAACGGGACTAGCGGCCTACAATGAGCAGTTCTTC. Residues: CASSQTGLAAYNEQFF.